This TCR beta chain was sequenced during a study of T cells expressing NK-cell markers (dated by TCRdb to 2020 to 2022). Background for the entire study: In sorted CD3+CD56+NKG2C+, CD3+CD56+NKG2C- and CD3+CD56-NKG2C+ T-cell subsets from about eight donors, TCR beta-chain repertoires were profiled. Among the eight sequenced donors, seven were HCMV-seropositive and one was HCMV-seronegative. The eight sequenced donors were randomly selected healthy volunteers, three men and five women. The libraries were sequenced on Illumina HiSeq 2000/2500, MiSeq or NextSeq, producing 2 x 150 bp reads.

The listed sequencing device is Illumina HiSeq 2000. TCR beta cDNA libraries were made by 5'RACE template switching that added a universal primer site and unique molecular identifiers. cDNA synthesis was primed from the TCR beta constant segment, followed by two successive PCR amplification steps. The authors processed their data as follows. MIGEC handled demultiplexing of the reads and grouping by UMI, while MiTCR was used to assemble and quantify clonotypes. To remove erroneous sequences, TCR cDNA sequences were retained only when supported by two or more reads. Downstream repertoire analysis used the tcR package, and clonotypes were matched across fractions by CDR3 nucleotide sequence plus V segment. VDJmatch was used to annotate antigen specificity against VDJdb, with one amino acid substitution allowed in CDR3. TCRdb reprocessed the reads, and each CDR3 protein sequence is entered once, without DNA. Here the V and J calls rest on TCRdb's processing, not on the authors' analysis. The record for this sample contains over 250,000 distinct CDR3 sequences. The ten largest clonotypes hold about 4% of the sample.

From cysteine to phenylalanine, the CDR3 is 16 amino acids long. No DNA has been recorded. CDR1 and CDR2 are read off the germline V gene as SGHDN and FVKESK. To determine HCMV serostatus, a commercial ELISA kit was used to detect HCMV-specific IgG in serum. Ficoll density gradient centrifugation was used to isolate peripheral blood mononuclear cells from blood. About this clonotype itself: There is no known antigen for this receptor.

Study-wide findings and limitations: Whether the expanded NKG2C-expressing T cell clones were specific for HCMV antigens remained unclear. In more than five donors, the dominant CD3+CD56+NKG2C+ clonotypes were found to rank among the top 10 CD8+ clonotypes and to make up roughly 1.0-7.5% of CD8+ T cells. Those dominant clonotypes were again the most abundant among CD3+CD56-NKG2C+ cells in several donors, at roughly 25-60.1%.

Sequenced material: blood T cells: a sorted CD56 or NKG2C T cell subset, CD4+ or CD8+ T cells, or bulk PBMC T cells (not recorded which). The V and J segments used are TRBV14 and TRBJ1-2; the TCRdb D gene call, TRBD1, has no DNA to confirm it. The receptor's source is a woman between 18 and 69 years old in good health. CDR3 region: CASSAPGDRFNYGYTF.